The 3 T cell receptor beta chains below come from one sample, sequenced in a study of monozygotic twins with inflammatory bowel disease. TCRdb derives one entry per CDR3 protein from the 5' RACE reads, leaving out DNA. The specimen's table records roughly 320,000 distinct CDR3 sequences. The sample comprised blood. These receptors were taken from a human donor with ulcerative colitis or Crohn's disease, or a healthy co-twin of an affected twin (not recorded which).

The chain joins TRBV3-1 to TRBJ2-3; TCRdb's D gene call, TRBD1, goes unchecked for lack of DNA. CDR3 length: 13 residues. Germline CDR1 LGHDT, CDR2 YNNKEL (reference sequence). CDR3 amino acids: CASSQVAGSSQYF.

The rearrangement links TRBV29-1 to TRBJ2-5; TCRdb's D gene call, TRBD1, goes unchecked for lack of DNA. This CDR3 spans 11 amino acids. In germline, CDR1 is SQVTM, CDR2 ANQGSEA. CDR3 sequence: CSVQRGETQYF.

The chain employs TRBV10-2 and TRBJ1-4; the TCRdb call, TRBD1, lacks DNA for checking. The CDR3 length is 13 residues. Germline V gene data show CDR1 as WSHSY and CDR2 as SAAADI. CDR3 loop: CASRSSGSEKLFF.